The next 14 T cell receptor beta chains were all read from a single sample in a study of CXCR3-negative and CXCR3-positive naive CD8 T cells. These receptors' antigens are unknown. Study-level findings and limits: CXCR3-negative naive cells had less hydrophobic TRB CDR3s than did CXCR3-positive naive cells.

UMI-tagged TRB cDNA libraries were built via 5' RACE. Using the 5' RACE reads, TCRdb records one entry per CDR3 protein without DNA. This table holds around 160,000 distinct CDR3 sequences. Sequences were obtained from naive CXCR3+ CD8+ T cells from blood. The subset: CD45RO-CCR7+CD27+CD95- naive CD8+ T cells expressing CXCR3 (TNR3+). These receptors were taken from a human donor in good health. Some clones in this sample may be carry-over from other donors' samples.

The chain joins TRBV24-1 to TRBJ2-1. Per the germline V gene, CDR1 is KGHDR and CDR2 is SFDVKD. This CDR3 region has 16 residues. The CDR3 loop reads CATSDFGQYSYNEQFF.

This chain links TRBV7-9 with TRBJ2-2; TCRdb picks TRBD2, but there is no DNA to check that call. The germline V gene has CDR1 SEHNR and CDR2 FQNEAQ (reference sequence). This CDR3 is built from 15 residues. CDR3: CASRWTSGMIGELFF.

The CDR3 protein is CASSLGRGNEQFF. V gene TRBV5-1 combines with J gene TRBJ2-1; checking the TCRdb D call of TRBD1 is not possible without DNA. Germline CDR1 is SGHRS and CDR2 is YFSETQ. CDR3 length: 13 amino acids. Complete variable domain (other parts from reference TRBV5-1 and TRBJ2-1): KAGVTQTPRYLIKTRGQQVTLSCSPISGHRSVSWYQQTPGQGLQFLFEYFSETQRNKGNFPGRFSGRQFSNSRSEMNVSTLELGDSALYLCASSLGRGNEQFFGPGTRLTVL.

The genes are TRBV7-2 and TRBJ2-1; TCRdb's D call of TRBD1 is untestable without DNA. Germline V gives CDR1 SGHTA, CDR2 FQGNSA. This CDR3 is built from 15 residues. CDR3 protein: CASRFDGGNYNEQFF. Using reference TRBV7-2 and TRBJ2-1 for the parts outside the CDR3, the full variable domain is GAGVSQSPSNKVTEKGKDVELRCDPISGHTALYWYRQSLGQGLEFLIYFQGNSAPDKSGLPSDRFSAERTGGSVSTLTIQRTQQEDSAVYLCASRFDGGNYNEQFFGPGTRLTVL.

The V gene is TRBV30, the J gene TRBJ2-7. The CDR3 extends over 13 amino acids. Germline lookup yields CDR1 GTSNPN and CDR2 SVGIG (reference sequence). The CDR3 sequence is CAWSVDRFYEQYF.

V and J are TRBV7-7 and TRBJ2-2; TCRdb's D call of TRBD2 is untestable without DNA. The length of the CDR3 is 17 residues. Germline CDR1 is SSHAT and CDR2 is FNYEAQ (reference sequence). The chain's CDR3 is CASSRTAGGGNTGELFF.

The chain combines TRBV20-1 with TRBJ2-7; lacking DNA, the TRBD1 call made by TCRdb goes unchecked. The CDR3 has 17 amino acids. Germline V gives CDR1 DFQATT, CDR2 SNEGSKA (reference sequence). The CDR3 is CSASKTPRAPAPYEQYF.

The chain uses TRBV7-2 and TRBJ2-7; TCRdb indicates TRBD1, and absent DNA this call remains unverified. Germline V lookup: CDR1 SGHTA, CDR2 FQGNSA. The CDR3 contains 15 residues. The CDR3: CASSLYSGQSYEQYF.

This sequence joins TRBV9 and TRBJ2-1; TCRdb proposes TRBD2, but this gene call is untestable without DNA. The CDR3 has 14 amino acids. Germline CDR1 is SGDLS and CDR2 is YYNGEE. The CDR3 region is CASSVDGRYNEQFF.

The V call is TRBV11-3, the J call TRBJ2-3; the TCRdb call, TRBD1, lacks DNA for checking. This CDR3 region has 16 residues. The germline CDR1 and CDR2 sequences are SGHNT and YENEEA. The CDR3 is CASRSMAQGAADTQYF.

V and J are TRBV11-2 and TRBJ2-3; TCRdb picks TRBD2, but there is no DNA to check that call. Germline V gives CDR1 SGHAT, CDR2 FQNNGV. The length of the CDR3 is 14 residues. This chain's CDR3 is CASSRGDWTDTQYF.

V is TRBV29-1 and J is TRBJ2-7; the D gene TCRdb calls, TRBD1, cannot be checked with no DNA. In germline, CDR1 is SQVTM, CDR2 ANQGSEA. CDR3 length: 13 amino acids. CDR3: CSVAGQGFYEQYF.

The V gene is TRBV6-5, the J gene TRBJ1-1; TCRdb names TRBD1, which stays unverified in the absence of DNA. Germline CDR1 reads MNHEY; CDR2 reads SVGAGI. The CDR3 is 14 amino acids. CDR3 amino acids: CASSYGTLNTEAFF.

The V and J genes are TRBV18 and TRBJ1-1; TCRdb designates TRBD1, a call that cannot be tested without DNA. The CDR3 spans 16 residues. CDR1 is KGHSH, CDR2 LQKENI, per germline. The CDR3 spells CASSPPTGLRNTEAFF.